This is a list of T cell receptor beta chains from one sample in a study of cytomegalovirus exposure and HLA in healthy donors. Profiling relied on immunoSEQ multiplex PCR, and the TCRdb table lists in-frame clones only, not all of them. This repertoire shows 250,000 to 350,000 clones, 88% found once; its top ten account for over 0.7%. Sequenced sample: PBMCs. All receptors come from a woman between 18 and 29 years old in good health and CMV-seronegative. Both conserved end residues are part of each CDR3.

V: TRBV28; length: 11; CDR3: CASSLISGYTF
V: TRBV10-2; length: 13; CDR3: CASSDLANYGYTF
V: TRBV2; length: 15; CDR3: CASIYWATLSYEQYF
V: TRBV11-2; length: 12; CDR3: CASSLSAGGEYF
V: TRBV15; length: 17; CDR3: CATSLDLGLSNTGELFF
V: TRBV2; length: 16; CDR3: CASSELWAGGAETQYF
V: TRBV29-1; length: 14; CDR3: CSVDRGNLNYGYTF
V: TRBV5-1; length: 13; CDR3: CASSLDGGYGYTF
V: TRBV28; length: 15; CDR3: CASTPLDRAGNTIYF
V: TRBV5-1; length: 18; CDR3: CASSLVGQGAIVNTEAFF
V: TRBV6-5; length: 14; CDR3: CASSYSPGTDTQYF
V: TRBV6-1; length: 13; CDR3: CASSEAPSYEQYF
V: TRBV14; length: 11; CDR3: CASSTNTEAFF
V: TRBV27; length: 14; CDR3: CASKRDRVVNEQFF
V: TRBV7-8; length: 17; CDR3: CASSSGVRTAHSYEQYF
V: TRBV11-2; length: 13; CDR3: CASSFNRGYEQYF
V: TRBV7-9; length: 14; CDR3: CASPPSDMNTEAFF
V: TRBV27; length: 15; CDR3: CASSFYGTANTEAFF
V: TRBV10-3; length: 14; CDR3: CAISESRDRDGYTF
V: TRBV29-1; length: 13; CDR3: CSVEGRGSYGYTF
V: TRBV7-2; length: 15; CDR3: CASSQLGGTPYEQYF
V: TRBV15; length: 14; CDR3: CATSRAGKQYEQYF
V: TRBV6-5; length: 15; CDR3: CASRGGTGGFEKLFF
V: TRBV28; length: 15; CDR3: CASSPGLASYNEQFF
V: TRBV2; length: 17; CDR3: CASSVDGLGREIYGYTF
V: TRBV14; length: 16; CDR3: CASSQGLAGGYNEQFF
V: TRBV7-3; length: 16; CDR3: CASSPAAGRGVTEAFF
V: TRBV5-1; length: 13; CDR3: CASSWTGSGELFF
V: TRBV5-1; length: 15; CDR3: CASSSTGGGEETQYF